This T cell receptor beta chain was observed in a study of shared clonotypes between healthy human individuals. Overall study findings and caveats: The generation probabilities recorded for non-shared clonotypes fell below those of clonotypes shared by all four donors.

Every subset had its genomic DNA shared out evenly among several immunoSEQ plates. The table came from immunoSEQ multiplex PCR; TCRdb's copy has only in-frame clones and leaves some out. The sample shows approximately 640,000 clones, 90% of them seen only once. CDR1 MNHEY and CDR2 SMNVEV come from the germline V gene (reference sequence). This CDR3 contains 13 residues. The V and J ends lost 6 bases and 4 bases respectively, with 10 bases between them. What CD8 memory combined were CD45RO+ cells and CCR7-negative CD45RA+ TemRA cells. To note about this clone: The antigen is not known. This sample includes further DNA sequences coding for the same CDR3.

The receptor's source is a man younger than 35 in good health. Some clones in this sample may be carry-over from other donors' samples. The gene calls are TRBV27 and TRBJ2-1; D is perhaps TRBD1 (6 bases). Input material: memory CD8+ T cells from PBMCs. The subset denotes: CD45RO+ cells pooled with CCR7-negative TemRA cells. In DNA form, the CDR3 reads TGTGCCAGCAGCCTCGGACAGTACAATGAGCAGTTCTTC. Translating it yields CASSLGQYNEQFF.